This record concerns one TCR beta chain sequence. Its antigen is still unknown. There was relapse after autologous stem cell transplantation in every patient, and there was variation in brentuximab vedotin exposure. The data are from a study of PD-1 blockade in classical Hodgkin lymphoma. Study information: It was nivolumab at 3 mg/kg, given intravenously every 2 weeks, that patients received.

Overall study results and limits: Whoever responded completely had baseline diversity much like that seen in newly diagnosed patients.

Clones were read by immunoSEQ multiplex PCR, and TCRdb kept only the in-frame ones, dropping some. The repertoire consists of around 43,000 clones, with around 78% occurring once and the leading ten covering roughly 12%. V lost 2 bases, J lost 2 bases, and 16 bases lay in between. Germline V lookup: CDR1 SGDLS, CDR2 YYNGEE. This CDR3 comprises 17 residues. Sample: peripheral blood mononuclear cells (PBMCs), taken at baseline. V usage is TRBV9 and J usage is TRBJ2-2; a possible D gene is TRBD2 (6 bases). This clonotype was obtained from a human donor with classical Hodgkin lymphoma. In DNA form, the CDR3 reads TGTGCCAGCAGCGTCCCATCGCGGGGTGGAAACACCGGGGAGCTGTTTTTT. Its translation is CASSVPSRGGNTGELFF.